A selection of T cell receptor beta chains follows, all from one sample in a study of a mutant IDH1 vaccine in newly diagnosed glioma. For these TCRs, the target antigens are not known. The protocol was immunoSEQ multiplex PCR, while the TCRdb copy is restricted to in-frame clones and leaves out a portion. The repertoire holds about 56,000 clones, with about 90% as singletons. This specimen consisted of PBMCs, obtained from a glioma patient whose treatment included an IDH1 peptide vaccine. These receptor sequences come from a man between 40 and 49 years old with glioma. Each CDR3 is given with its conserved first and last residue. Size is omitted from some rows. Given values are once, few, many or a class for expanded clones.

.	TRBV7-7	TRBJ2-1	CASSAGVVGNEQFF
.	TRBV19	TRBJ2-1	CASTHGSAEGYEQFF
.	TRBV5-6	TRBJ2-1	CASSLRTRRGDEQFF
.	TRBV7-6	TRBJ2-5	CASSLSEAQETQYF
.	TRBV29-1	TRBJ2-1	CSARPSLYNEQFF
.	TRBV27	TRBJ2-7	CASSFWDGSYEQYF
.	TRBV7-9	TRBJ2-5	CASSQEETQYF
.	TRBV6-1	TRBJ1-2	CASSEVLTGYTF
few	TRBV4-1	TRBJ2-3	CASSRGWVSTGADTQYF
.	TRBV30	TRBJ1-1	CAHCWGYTEAFF
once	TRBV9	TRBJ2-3	CASSALSLDTQYF
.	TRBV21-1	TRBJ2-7	CASSNSRDFYEQYF
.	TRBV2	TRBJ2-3	CASSEVAGVRYTQYF
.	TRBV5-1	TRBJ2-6	CASSLGRAPSGANVLTF
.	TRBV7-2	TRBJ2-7	CASSFRGGRDEQYF
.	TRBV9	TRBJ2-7	CASSVGEAVAYEQYF
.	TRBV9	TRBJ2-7	CASSTRTGWSEQYF
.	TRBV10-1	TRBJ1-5	CASSESGRGNQPQHF
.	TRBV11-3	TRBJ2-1	CASSLAPSSYNEQFF
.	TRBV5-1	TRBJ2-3	CASSGGRGPTDTQYF
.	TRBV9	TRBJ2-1	CASTLVEGTWGEQFF
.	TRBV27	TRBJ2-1	CASSGLALDEQFF
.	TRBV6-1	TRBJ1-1	CASTSFAGNTEAFF
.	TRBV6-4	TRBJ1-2	CASSTRQGYGYTF
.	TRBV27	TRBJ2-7	CASSRLAEPHNEQYF
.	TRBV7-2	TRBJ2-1	CASSHTGHPYNEQFF
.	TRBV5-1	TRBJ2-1	CASSSALAGNEQFF
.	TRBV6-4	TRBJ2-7	CASSDSPGGRNEQYF
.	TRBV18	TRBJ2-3	CASSPVGGGTDTQYF
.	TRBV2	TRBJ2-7	CASSADRTYEQYF
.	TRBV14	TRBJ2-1	CASRRDLDNEQFF
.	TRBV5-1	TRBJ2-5	CASSTGVQETQYF
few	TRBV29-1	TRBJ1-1	CSVVGVNTEAFF
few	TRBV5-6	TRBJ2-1	CASSLGLGRNEQFF
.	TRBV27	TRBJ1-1	CASSLNPTGNTEAFF
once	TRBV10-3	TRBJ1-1	CAIRPGGDTEAFF
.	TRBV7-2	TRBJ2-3	CASTITDTQYF
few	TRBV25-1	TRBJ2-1	CASSELAGAYNEQFF
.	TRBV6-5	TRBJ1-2	CASTQGGYGYTF
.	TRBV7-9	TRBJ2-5	CASSAGTGGETQYF
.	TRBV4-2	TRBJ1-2	CASSQDKSVGRGYTF
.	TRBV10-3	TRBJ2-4	CAIRDGTETKGHIQYF
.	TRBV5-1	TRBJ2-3	CASSLGSSGTTDTQYF
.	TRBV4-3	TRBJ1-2	CASSQGGLNYGYTF
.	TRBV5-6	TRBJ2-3	CASSLGAGGTDTQYF
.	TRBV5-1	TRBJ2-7	CASSLGMRPYEQYF
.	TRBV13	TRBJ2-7	CASSLYQGVDEQYF
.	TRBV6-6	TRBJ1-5	CASSYSTWLDQPQHF